Listed below are T cell receptor beta chains from one sample, sequenced in a study of cytomegalovirus exposure and HLA in healthy donors. Produced via immunoSEQ multiplex PCR; TCRdb's table is partial and in-frame only. This sample contains under 200,000 clones. The sample taken for sequencing was PBMCs. The receptors derive from a young woman in good health and CMV-seropositive. Both conserved end residues are part of each CDR3. The order of the fields is CDR3 DNA, CDR3 protein, V gene, D gene, J gene. A D gene is named only where the DNA matches it firmly.

TGCGCCAGCAGCTTGGAGCTAGCGGGACAAAACACAGATACGCAGTATTTT,CASSLELAGQNTDTQYF,TRBV5-1,TRBD2,TRBJ2-3
TGTGCCAGCAGCGAGAGGACAGATTTCGCCGGGGAGCTGTTTTTT,CASSERTDFAGELFF,TRBV7-9,.,TRBJ2-2
TGCGCCAGCAGCATACAGGGGTTTGACAATGAGCAGTTCTTC,CASSIQGFDNEQFF,TRBV5-1,TRBD1,TRBJ2-1
TGTGCCAGCAGCAGGGACAGGGTGTCGGGGACTGAAGCTTTCTTT,CASSRDRVSGTEAFF,TRBV5-8,TRBD1,TRBJ1-1
TGCGCCAGCAGCCAAGAGACAGGGGTAAGCACAGATACGCAGTATTTT,CASSQETGVSTDTQYF,TRBV4-3,TRBD1,TRBJ2-3
TGTGCCAGCAGCACGGCGGGACTAGTTGACACCATATATTTT,CASSTAGLVDTIYF,TRBV7-9,.,TRBJ1-3
TGTGCCAGCTCACCACCGGGACTAGCAAGCACAGATACGCAGTATTTT,CASSPPGLASTDTQYF,TRBV18,TRBD2,TRBJ2-3
TGTGCCAGCAGCTTGTGGACAGCGGATGAAAAACTGTTTTTT,CASSLWTADEKLFF,TRBV7-2,.,TRBJ1-4
TGTGCCAGCAGCCCCCAGCCGGGAAGGCACACCGGGGAGCTGTTTTTT,CASSPQPGRHTGELFF,TRBV7-9,.,TRBJ2-2
TGTGCAAGTCGTTTACTAGGGGTAGGGGGTCTGAACACTGAAGCTTTCTTT,CASRLLGVGGLNTEAFF,TRBV12-2,.,TRBJ1-1
TGTGCCGCCGGGGGGACGAGCACCTACAATGAGCAGTTCTTC,CAAGGTSTYNEQFF,TRBV7-8,TRBD2,TRBJ2-1
TGTGCCAGCAGCAGAGACAGGGGGCCGGGAAACACCATATATTTT,CASSRDRGPGNTIYF,TRBV7-2,TRBD1,TRBJ1-3
TGTGCTAGTGGTTTGTCACTAGCGGGGGGCGCGAACACCGGGGAGCTGTTTTTT,CASGLSLAGGANTGELFF,TRBV12-5,TRBD2,TRBJ2-2
TGTGCCAGCAGCTCACAGGGAAATAATTCACCCCTCCACTTT,CASSSQGNNSPLHF,TRBV7-6,.,TRBJ1-6
TGTGCCAGCAGTTACGGCACTAGAGAGCAGTTCTTC,CASSYGTREQFF,TRBV6-6,.,TRBJ2-1
TGCGCCAGCAGCTCCCCGGGACTAGCGGGAGGGCCTAAGAATGACAATGAGCAGTTCTTC,CASSSPGLAGGPKNDNEQFF,TRBV4-1,TRBD2,TRBJ2-1
TGCGCCAGCAGCCAAGGGTGGACAGGGGGGTTGAGGTTGAACACTGAAGCTTTCTTT,CASSQGWTGGLRLNTEAFF,TRBV4-3,TRBD1,TRBJ1-1
TGTGCCAGTAGGGACACCACGAGCACTGAAGCTTTCTTT,CASRDTTSTEAFF,TRBV19,.,TRBJ1-1
TGTGCCAGCAGCTTAGTAAACACTGAAGCTTTCTTT,CASSLVNTEAFF,TRBV7-9,.,TRBJ1-1
TGTGCCAGCAGCGCTCAGTACTATGGCTACACCTTC,CASSAQYYGYTF,TRBV9,.,TRBJ1-2
TGTGCCAGCAGCTACACTAGTTCCGGGGAGACCCAGTACTTC,CASSYTSSGETQYF,TRBV7-9,.,TRBJ2-5
TGCGCCAGCAGCCTCGGGACTGGAGCCTACGAGCAGTACTTC,CASSLGTGAYEQYF,TRBV5-1,.,TRBJ2-7
TGTGCCAGCTCACTCTTTACAGGGGACACAGATACGCAGTATTTT,CASSLFTGDTDTQYF,TRBV18,TRBD1,TRBJ2-3
TGTGCCAGCAGCTTGGGACAGCCCTATGGCTACACCTTC,CASSLGQPYGYTF,TRBV11-2,TRBD1,TRBJ1-2
TGTGCCAGCAGCTCAAGGGGGCCTAATCGTGTCGGCAATCAGCCCCAGCATTTT,CASSSRGPNRVGNQPQHF,TRBV5-8,TRBD1,TRBJ1-5
TGTGCCAGCAGCGCTGATCTAGCGGGAGGCTACGAGCAGTACTTC,CASSADLAGGYEQYF,TRBV7-9,TRBD2,TRBJ2-7
TGTGCCAGCAGGTCCGCTGGTGGGAGGATCGGGGAGCTGTTTTTT,CASRSAGGRIGELFF,TRBV6-6,.,TRBJ2-2
TGTGCCAGCTCCCTTGGGACTAGCGGTACTAGCACAGATACGCAGTATTTT,CASSLGTSGTSTDTQYF,TRBV18,TRBD2,TRBJ2-3
TGTGCCAGTAGTACTGGACAGGGGAACACTGAAGCTTTCTTT,CASSTGQGNTEAFF,TRBV19,TRBD1,TRBJ1-1
TGTGCCAGCACCGAATTACCGGGGAGTCGGAGGGAAAAACTGTTTTTT,CASTELPGSRREKLFF,TRBV2,.,TRBJ1-4
TGTGCCAGCTCACCCAAAAACCAAGAGACCCAGTACTTC,CASSPKNQETQYF,TRBV18,.,TRBJ2-5
TGTGCCTGGGATAGCGGAAATTCCAATGAGCAGTTCTTC,CAWDSGNSNEQFF,TRBV30,.,TRBJ2-1
TGCGCCAGTAACCCGGGATCCACCGGGGAGCTGTTTTTT,CASNPGSTGELFF,TRBV5-1,.,TRBJ2-2
TGTGCCAGCTCACGCAACAGGGGCGAAGAGACCCAGTACTTC,CASSRNRGEETQYF,TRBV18,TRBD1,TRBJ2-5
TGCGCCAGCAGCTACGGGACTAGCGGCAACTACGAGCAGTACTTC,CASSYGTSGNYEQYF,TRBV4-1,TRBD2,TRBJ2-7
TGTGCCAGCAGTGCCCCCCAGGGGGCTAACTATGGCTACACCTTC,CASSAPQGANYGYTF,TRBV6-1,TRBD1,TRBJ1-2
TGTGCCTGGAGCCCACGGGTCGGAGCCTACGAGCAGTACTTC,CAWSPRVGAYEQYF,TRBV30,.,TRBJ2-7
TGTGCCATCAGTGACCCCGGGAGGGCCACTGAAGCTTTCTTT,CAISDPGRATEAFF,TRBV10-3,.,TRBJ1-1
TGTGCCAGCAGCCAAGATTTGCAGGGGGCCCGACGAGATCAGTACTTC,CASSQDLQGARRDQYF,TRBV4-2,TRBD1,TRBJ2-4
TGTGCCAGCAGCCTCCCGGGACAGGGAAGCTGGAGCACTGAAGCTTTCTTT,CASSLPGQGSWSTEAFF,TRBV7-3,TRBD1,TRBJ1-1
TGTGCCAGCAGTTACGCCGGGACTACAGATACGCAGTATTTT,CASSYAGTTDTQYF,TRBV6-6,.,TRBJ2-3
TGCAGCGTAGAGACAGGGCCAGGGGAGACCCAGTACTTC,CSVETGPGETQYF,TRBV29-1,TRBD1,TRBJ2-5
TGTGCCAGCAGTGAATCGACTATTCAAGAGACCCAGTACTTC,CASSESTIQETQYF,TRBV25-1,.,TRBJ2-5
TGTGCCATCAGTGAAAGGCCGGGACAGCGAAGCTCCTACGAGCAGCACTTC,CAISERPGQRSSYEQHF,TRBV10-3,TRBD1,TRBJ2-7
TGTGCCAGCAGCTCCAGACAGGTGGGGCGAGAGACCCAGTACTTC,CASSSRQVGRETQYF,TRBV5-4,.,TRBJ2-5
TGTGCCAGCAGTTCCACAGGGGGCACCTACGAGCAGTACTTC,CASSSTGGTYEQYF,TRBV6-5,TRBD1,TRBJ2-7
TGTGCCAGCAGTGAAGAGGCGGACTACACTGAAGCTTTCTTT,CASSEEADYTEAFF,TRBV2,.,TRBJ1-1
TGCGCCAGCAGCTTGGTTGGCAGGGGCAGGACGGGGAATCAGTTCTTC,CASSLVGRGRTGNQFF,TRBV5-1,.,TRBJ2-1
TGTGCCAGAAGCTTGGAAGGTCAGGCGACCTATAATTCACCCCTCCACTTT,CARSLEGQATYNSPLHF,TRBV5-3,.,TRBJ1-6
TGTGCCATCAGTGCTCTGGCAGGCAATGAGCAGTTCTTC,CAISALAGNEQFF,TRBV10-3,.,TRBJ2-1
TGCGCCAGCAGTGCCAGGGTAGACTATGGCTACACCTTC,CASSARVDYGYTF,TRBV5-1,.,TRBJ1-2
TGTGCCAGTAGTATGTACGGGTCCTACGAGCAGTACTTC,CASSMYGSYEQYF,TRBV19,.,TRBJ2-7
TGCGCCAGCAGCCCACAGACTAGCGGGGGGGCCTACAATGAGCAGTTCTTC,CASSPQTSGGAYNEQFF,TRBV5-1,TRBD2,TRBJ2-1